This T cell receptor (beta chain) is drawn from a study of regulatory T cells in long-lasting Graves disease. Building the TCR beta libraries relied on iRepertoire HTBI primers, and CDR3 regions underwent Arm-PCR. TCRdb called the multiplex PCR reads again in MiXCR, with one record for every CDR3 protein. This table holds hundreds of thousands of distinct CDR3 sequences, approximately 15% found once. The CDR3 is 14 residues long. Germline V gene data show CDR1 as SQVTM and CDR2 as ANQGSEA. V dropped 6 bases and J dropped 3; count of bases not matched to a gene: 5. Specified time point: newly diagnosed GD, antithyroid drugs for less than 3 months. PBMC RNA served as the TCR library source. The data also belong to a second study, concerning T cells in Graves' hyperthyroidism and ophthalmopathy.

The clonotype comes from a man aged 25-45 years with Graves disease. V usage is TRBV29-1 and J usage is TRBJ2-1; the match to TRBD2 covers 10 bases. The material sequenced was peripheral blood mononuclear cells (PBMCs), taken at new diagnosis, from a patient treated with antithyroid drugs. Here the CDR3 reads CSVPASGSYNEQFF. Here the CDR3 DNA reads TGCAGCGTCCCTGCTAGCGGGAGCTACAATGAGCAGTTCTTC.